The 18 T cell receptor beta chains listed next were all sequenced from one sample in a study of blood T cells in healthy people across ages. It was with a sample-barcoded 5' primer and a J-beta primer mix that a second PCR of roughly 7 to 12 cycles was run. MiXCR was run by TCRdb on the 5' RACE reads, yielding one entry per CDR3 protein. The table includes over 500,000 distinct CDR3 sequences, about a quarter detected once. This same sample was also part of a study on T cells of mothers and their children.

Sequenced sample: blood. Receptor source: a boy younger than 10 in good health.

This clonotype was observed a handful of times. The CDR3, as DNA: TGCGCCAGCACCCTGGGTCCCACCTACGAGCAGTACTTC. This codes for CASTLGPTYEQYF. The chain uses TRBV5-1 and TRBJ2-7; D remains unclear. CDR3 length: 13 amino acids. Deletions cut 6 bases from V and 2 bases from J, with 12 bases between. Germline V gene sequence: CDR1 SGHRS, CDR2 YFSETQ. Based on the CDR3 plus reference TRBV5-1 and TRBJ2-7, the full variable domain is KAGVTQTPRYLIKTRGQQVTLSCSPISGHRSVSWYQQTPGQGLQFLFEYFSETQRNKGNFPGRFSGRQFSNSRSEMNVSTLELGDSALYLCASTLGPTYEQYFGPGTRLTVT.

This clonotype was detected only a few times. This rearrangement joins TRBV3-1 to TRBJ2-1; D remains unclear. Germline CDR1 is LGHDT and CDR2 is YNNKEL (reference sequence). The CDR3 has 14 amino acids. V shed 6 bases and J shed 0 bases, with 9 bases lying between them. The CDR3 spells CASRRESSYNEQFF. The CDR3 DNA follows: TGTGCCAGCAGACGTGAGAGCTCCTACAATGAGCAGTTCTTC.

The chain is built from TRBV7-6 and TRBJ1-2, with D possibly matching TRBD1 (5 bases). Germline assignment: CDR1 SGHVS and CDR2 FNYEAQ. With 5 bases removed from V and 8 bases from J, the gap between germline ends came to 12 bases. This CDR3 comprises 12 residues. This CDR3 is CASSPLRGGYTF. As DNA, the CDR3 is TGTGCCAGCAGCCCCCTGCGGGGGGGCTACACCTTC.

In nucleotides, the CDR3 is TGCGCCAGCAGGAGACCCTACAATGAGCAGTTCTTC. Residues: CASRRPYNEQFF. The chain is built from TRBV10-2 and TRBJ2-1; D is unresolved. The germline V and J ends were trimmed by 6 bases and 2 bases, with 5 bases remaining between them. The CDR3 is 12 residues long. Per germline, CDR1 WSHSY and CDR2 SAAADI.

This clonotype has a handful of counts. The CDR3 coding sequence is TGCGCCAGCAGTGATCGGGGCTCTAGGAATGAGCAGTTCTTC. As protein: CASSDRGSRNEQFF. The V gene is TRBV10-2, the J gene TRBJ2-1; D might be TRBD1 or TRBD2, each matching 5 bases. The length of the CDR3 is 14 residues. Germline values: CDR1 WSHSY, CDR2 SAAADI. Trimming left V 3 bases short and J 7 bases short, with 13 bases between.

V gene TRBV5-1 combines with J gene TRBJ2-5; TRBD2 agrees at 10 bases. CDR1 and CDR2 from the germline V gene are SGHRS and YFSETQ. The length of the CDR3 is 15 residues. V trimming: 4 bases; J trimming: 1 base; junction bases outside the gene matches: 4. Written as DNA, the CDR3 is TGCGCCAGCAGCCCCGGGACTAGCGTCCAAGAGACCCAGTACTTC. Translation: CASSPGTSVQETQYF.

There are a few counts of this clonotype. Here the CDR3 reads CASILRPGDTQYF. The DNA for the CDR3 is TGTGCCAGCATCCTTAGGCCTGGAGATACGCAGTATTTT. The gene calls are TRBV7-9 and TRBJ2-3; D ambiguous. The CDR3 is 13 residues long. From germline, CDR1 is SEHNR and CDR2 FQNEAQ (reference sequence). Trimming cost V 7 bases and J 5 bases, with 13 bases left between them.

The chain joins TRBV29-1 to TRBJ2-2; no reliable D call. Trimming took 4 bases from V and 6 from J, leaving 6 bases between them. Germline CDR1 SQVTM, CDR2 ANQGSEA. There are 11 residues in the CDR3. CDR3: CSVVNAGELFF. The CDR3 DNA reads as TGCAGCGTTGTTAACGCCGGGGAGCTGTTTTTT.

This clonotype was picked up many times. This chain links TRBV7-2 with TRBJ2-1; 8 nucleotides align to TRBD1. This CDR3 is built from 15 residues. V gave up 5 bases and J gave up 1 base; unmatched junction bases: 4. The germline V gene encodes CDR1 SGHTA and CDR2 FQGNSA. As DNA, the CDR3 is TGTGCCAGCAGCCAAAGGACAGGGTCCTACAATGAGCAGTTCTTC. It encodes CASSQRTGSYNEQFF.

This clonotype was seen more than once but under ten times. V gene TRBV29-1 combines with J gene TRBJ1-3; D is ambiguous. The CDR3 contains 18 residues. Deletions cut 0 bases from V and 2 bases from J, with 20 bases between. CDR1 SQVTM and CDR2 ANQGSEA come from the germline V gene. CDR3 amino acids: CSVEDLSEPDPAGNTIYF. CDR3 sequence (DNA): TGCAGCGTTGAAGATCTCTCGGAACCGGATCCAGCTGGAAACACCATATATTTT.

The chain links TRBV4-1 to TRBJ2-5; 7 bases match TRBD2. V was pared by 4 bases and J by 2 bases, with 16 bases of the junction left unmatched. CDR1 is MGHRA, CDR2 YSYEKL, per germline. The CDR3 consists of 18 residues. The CDR3, as DNA: TGCGCCAGCAGCCCGGGGCCAGGCGGGGGACTCACTCAAGAGACCCAGTACTTC. Amino acids: CASSPGPGGGLTQETQYF.

This clonotype has only a few counts. The gene calls are TRBV25-1 and TRBJ2-5; D tentatively reads TRBD1 or TRBD2 (5 bases each). The CDR3 length is 14 residues. The V end lost 2 bases, the J end lost 11 bases, and 18 bases lay between the germline ends. The V gene's germline CDR1 is MGHDK and CDR2 SYGVNS. The DNA of the CDR3 is TGTGCCAGCAGTGAACCGGGACCTAATAGGGAGCAGTACTTC. Its translation is CASSEPGPNREQYF.

The chain recombines TRBV20-1 with TRBJ2-5; D ambiguous. This CDR3 is built from 14 residues. V gave up 3 bases and J gave up 2 bases, with 13 bases separating them. Germline V gives CDR1 DFQATT, CDR2 SNEGSKA (reference sequence). The CDR3 here is CSASLLGRQETQYF. CDR3 sequence (DNA): TGCAGTGCTAGTCTTCTGGGCAGACAAGAGACCCAGTACTTC.

A few counts support this clonotype. CDR3 sequence: CSVTGTENNEQFF. The CDR3 nucleotides read TGCAGCGTTACCGGGACCGAAAACAATGAGCAGTTCTTC. The J gene is TRBJ2-5, the V gene TRBV29-1; D is tentatively TRBD1 or TRBD2 (5 bases each). Matching the DNA end better, TRBJ2-1 makes the J call doubtful. The CDR3 runs 13 residues. Germline loops: CDR1 SQVTM, CDR2 ANQGSEA.

The V gene is TRBV28, the J gene TRBJ2-5; either TRBD1 or TRBD2 may fit D (5 bases each). This CDR3 contains 14 residues. Germline assignment: CDR1 MDHEN and CDR2 SYDVKM. Trimming removed 8 bases at V and 5 bases at J, with 18 bases between. The CDR3 DNA follows: TGTGCCAGCGGGGCTAGACCCGAGGGGGAGACCCAGTACTTC. Amino acids: CASGARPEGETQYF.

The V gene is TRBV2, the J gene TRBJ2-7; 7 bases are a match to TRBD1. The J segment lost 0 bases and the V segment lost 9 bases, leaving 8 bases of the junction unmatched. The germline V gene has CDR1 SNHLY and CDR2 FYNNEI. There are 14 residues in the CDR3. DNA for the CDR3: TGTGCCAGTCGAGGACAGGAATTCTCCTACGAGCAGTACTTC. Its protein product is CASRGQEFSYEQYF.

This clonotype was detected only a few times. The genes are TRBV7-9 and TRBJ1-2, with a tentative D call TRBD1 (6 bases). The CDR3 runs 13 residues. The V and J ends lost 5 bases and 6 bases respectively, with 13 bases between them. In germline, CDR1 is SEHNR, CDR2 FQNEAQ (reference sequence). The CDR3 nucleotides read TGTGCCAGCAGCCCACAGGGTTCGAATGGCTACACCTTC. The encoded protein is CASSPQGSNGYTF. Looking up the rest from reference TRBV7-9 and TRBJ1-2 gives the full variable domain: DTGVSQNPRHKITKRGQNVTFRCDPISEHNRLYWYRQTLGQGPEFLTYFQNEAQLEKSRLLSDRFSAERPKGSFSTLEIQRTEQGDSAMYLCASSPQGSNGYTFGSGTRLTVV.

V gene TRBV28 combines with J gene TRBJ2-3, with D tentatively TRBD1 (5 bases). V was pared by 6 bases and J by 0 bases, with 19 bases between. Germline-derived CDR1 and CDR2 are MDHEN and SYDVKM. This CDR3 contains 17 residues. In nucleotides, the CDR3 is TGTGCCAGCAGCCCGCCCCCCAGGGCCACGAGCACAGATACGCAGTATTTT. This codes for CASSPPPRATSTDTQYF.